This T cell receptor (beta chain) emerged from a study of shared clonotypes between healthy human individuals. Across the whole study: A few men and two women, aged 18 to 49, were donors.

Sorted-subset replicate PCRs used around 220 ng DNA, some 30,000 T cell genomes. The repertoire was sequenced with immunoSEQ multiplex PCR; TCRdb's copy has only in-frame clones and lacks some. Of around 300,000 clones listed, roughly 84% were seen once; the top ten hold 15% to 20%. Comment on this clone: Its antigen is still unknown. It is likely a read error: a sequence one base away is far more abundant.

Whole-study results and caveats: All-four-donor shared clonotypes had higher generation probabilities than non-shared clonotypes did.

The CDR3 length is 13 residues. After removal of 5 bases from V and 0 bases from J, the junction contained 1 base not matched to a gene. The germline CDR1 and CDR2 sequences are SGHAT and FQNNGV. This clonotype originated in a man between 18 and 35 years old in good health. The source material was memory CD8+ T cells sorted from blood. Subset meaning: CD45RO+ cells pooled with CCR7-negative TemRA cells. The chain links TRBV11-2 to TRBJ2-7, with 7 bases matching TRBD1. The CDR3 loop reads CASSPGGSYEQYF. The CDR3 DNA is TGTGCCAGCAGCCCAGGGGGCTCCTACGAGCAGTACTTC.